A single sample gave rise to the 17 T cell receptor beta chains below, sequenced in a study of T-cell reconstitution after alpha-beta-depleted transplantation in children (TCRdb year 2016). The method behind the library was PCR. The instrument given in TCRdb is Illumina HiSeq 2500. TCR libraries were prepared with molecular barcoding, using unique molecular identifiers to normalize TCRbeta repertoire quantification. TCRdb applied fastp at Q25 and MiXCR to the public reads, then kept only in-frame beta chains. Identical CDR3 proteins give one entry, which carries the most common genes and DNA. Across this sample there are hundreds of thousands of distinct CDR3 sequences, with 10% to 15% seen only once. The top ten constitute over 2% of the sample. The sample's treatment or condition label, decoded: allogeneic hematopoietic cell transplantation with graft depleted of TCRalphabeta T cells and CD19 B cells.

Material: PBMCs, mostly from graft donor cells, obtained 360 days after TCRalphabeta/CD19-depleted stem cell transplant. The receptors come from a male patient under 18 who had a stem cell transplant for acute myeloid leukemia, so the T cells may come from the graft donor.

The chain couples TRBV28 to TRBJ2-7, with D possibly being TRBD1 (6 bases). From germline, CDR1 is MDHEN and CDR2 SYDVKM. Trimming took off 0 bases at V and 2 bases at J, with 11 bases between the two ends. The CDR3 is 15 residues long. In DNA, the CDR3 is TGTGCCAGCAGTTTATGCAGACAGGCACCCTACGAGCAGTACTTC. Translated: CASSLCRQAPYEQYF.

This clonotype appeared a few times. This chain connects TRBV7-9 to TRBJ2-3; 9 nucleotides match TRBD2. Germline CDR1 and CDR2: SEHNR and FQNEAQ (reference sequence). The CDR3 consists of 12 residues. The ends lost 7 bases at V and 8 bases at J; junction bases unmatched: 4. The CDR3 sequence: CASTRTSVTQYF. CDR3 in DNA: TGTGCCAGCACGCGGACTAGCGTTACGCAGTATTTT.

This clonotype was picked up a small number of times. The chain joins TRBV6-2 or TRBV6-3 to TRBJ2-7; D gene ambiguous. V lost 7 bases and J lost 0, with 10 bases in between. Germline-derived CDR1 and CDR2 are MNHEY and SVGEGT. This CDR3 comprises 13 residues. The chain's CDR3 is CASIHLGSYEQYF. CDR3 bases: TGTGCCAGCATTCACTTGGGCTCCTACGAGCAGTACTTC.

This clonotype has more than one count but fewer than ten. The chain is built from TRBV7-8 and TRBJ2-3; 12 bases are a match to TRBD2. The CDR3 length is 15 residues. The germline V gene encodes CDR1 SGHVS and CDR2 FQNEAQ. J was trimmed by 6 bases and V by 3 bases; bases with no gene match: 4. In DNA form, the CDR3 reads TGTGCCAGCAGCTTCAGACTAGCGGGAGTGGATACGCAGTATTTT. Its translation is CASSFRLAGVDTQYF.

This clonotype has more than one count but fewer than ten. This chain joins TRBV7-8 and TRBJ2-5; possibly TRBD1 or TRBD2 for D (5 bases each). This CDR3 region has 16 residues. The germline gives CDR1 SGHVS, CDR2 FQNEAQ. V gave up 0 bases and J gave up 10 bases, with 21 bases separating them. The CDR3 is CASSLAPVGAIGDQYF. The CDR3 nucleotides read TGTGCCAGCAGCTTAGCGCCGGTTGGGGCTATCGGGGACCAGTACTTC.

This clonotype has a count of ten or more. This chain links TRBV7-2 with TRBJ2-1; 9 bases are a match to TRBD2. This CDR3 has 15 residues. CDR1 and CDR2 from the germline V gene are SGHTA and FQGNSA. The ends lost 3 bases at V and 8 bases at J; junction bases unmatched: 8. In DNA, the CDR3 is TGTGCCAGCAGCTTTAGCGGGAGAGGGATCCATGAGCAGTTCTTC. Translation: CASSFSGRGIHEQFF.

The CDR3 sequence: CASSVTGPYEQYF. The CDR3 nucleotides read TGTGCCAGCAGTGTCACAGGCCCCTACGAGCAGTACTTC. The rearrangement links TRBV27 to TRBJ2-7, with a possible D match to TRBD1 (5 bases). The CDR3 sequence is 13 residues long. Germline lookup yields CDR1 MNHEY and CDR2 SMNVEV (reference sequence). Trimming took 5 bases from V and 2 from J, leaving 10 bases between them.

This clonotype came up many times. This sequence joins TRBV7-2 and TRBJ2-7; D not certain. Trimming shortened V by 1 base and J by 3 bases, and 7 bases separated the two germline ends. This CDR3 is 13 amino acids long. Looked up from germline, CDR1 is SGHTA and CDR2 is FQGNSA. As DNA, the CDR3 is TGTGCCAGCAGCTTAGGGAGAAACTACGAGCAGTACTTC. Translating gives CASSLGRNYEQYF.

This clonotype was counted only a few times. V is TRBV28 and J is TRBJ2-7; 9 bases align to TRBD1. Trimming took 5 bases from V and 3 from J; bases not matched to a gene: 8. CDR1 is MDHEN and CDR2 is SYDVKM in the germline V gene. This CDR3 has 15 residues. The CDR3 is CASSRSQGADYEQYF. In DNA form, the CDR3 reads TGTGCCAGCAGTAGATCACAGGGGGCCGACTACGAGCAGTACTTC.

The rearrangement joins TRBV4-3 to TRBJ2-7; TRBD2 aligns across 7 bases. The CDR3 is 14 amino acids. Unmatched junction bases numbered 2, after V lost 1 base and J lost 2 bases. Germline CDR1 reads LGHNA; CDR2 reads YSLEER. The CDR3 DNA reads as TGCGCCAGCAGCCAAGGGACTAGAACCTACGAGCAGTACTTC. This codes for CASSQGTRTYEQYF.

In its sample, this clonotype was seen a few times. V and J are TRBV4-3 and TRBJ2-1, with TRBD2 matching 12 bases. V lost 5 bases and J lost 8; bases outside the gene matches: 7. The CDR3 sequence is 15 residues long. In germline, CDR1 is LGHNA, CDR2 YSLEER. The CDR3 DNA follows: TGCGCCAGCAGCGACGGGACTAGCGGGTTCGATGAGCAGTTCTTC. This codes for CASSDGTSGFDEQFF.

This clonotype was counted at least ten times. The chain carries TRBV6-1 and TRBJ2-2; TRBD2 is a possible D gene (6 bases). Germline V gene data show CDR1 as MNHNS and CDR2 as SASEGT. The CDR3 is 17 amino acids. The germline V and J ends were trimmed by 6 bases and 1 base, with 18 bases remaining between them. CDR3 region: CASSQPSRAGNTGELFF. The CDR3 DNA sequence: TGTGCCAGCAGCCAACCGTCAAGAGCGGGGAACACCGGGGAGCTGTTTTTT.

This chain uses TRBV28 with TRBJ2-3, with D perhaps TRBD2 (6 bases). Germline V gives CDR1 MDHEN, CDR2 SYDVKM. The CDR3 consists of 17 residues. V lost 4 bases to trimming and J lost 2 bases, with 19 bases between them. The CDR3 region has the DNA TGTGCCAGCAGTTCCACCTCAAAACGGGGGACCACAGATACGCAGTATTTT. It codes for CASSSTSKRGTTDTQYF.

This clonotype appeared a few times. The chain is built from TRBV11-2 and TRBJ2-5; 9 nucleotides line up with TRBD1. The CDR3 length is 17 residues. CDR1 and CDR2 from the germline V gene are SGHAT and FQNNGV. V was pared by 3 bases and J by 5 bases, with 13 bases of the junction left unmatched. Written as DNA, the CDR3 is TGTGCCAGCAGCTTTAGCCGGGACAGGGCGCGATGGGAGACCCAGTACTTC. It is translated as CASSFSRDRARWETQYF. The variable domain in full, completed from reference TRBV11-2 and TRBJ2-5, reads EAGVAQSPRYKIIEKRQSVAFWCNPISGHATLYWYQQILGQGPKLLIQFQNNGVVDDSQLPKDRFSAERLKGVDSTLKIQPAKLEDSAVYLCASSFSRDRARWETQYFGPGTRLLVL.

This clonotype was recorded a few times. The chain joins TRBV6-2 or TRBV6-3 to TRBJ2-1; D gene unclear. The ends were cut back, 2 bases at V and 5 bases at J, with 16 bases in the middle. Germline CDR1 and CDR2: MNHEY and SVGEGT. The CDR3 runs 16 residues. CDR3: CASSYPRRAEHNEQFF. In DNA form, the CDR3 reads TGTGCCAGCAGTTACCCTCGTCGGGCGGAGCACAATGAGCAGTTCTTC.

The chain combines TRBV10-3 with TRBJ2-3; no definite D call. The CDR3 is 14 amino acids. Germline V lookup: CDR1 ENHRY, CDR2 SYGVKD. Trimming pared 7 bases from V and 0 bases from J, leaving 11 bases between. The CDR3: CAITPLGSTDTQYF. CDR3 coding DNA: TGTGCCATCACTCCCTTGGGGAGCACAGATACGCAGTATTTT.

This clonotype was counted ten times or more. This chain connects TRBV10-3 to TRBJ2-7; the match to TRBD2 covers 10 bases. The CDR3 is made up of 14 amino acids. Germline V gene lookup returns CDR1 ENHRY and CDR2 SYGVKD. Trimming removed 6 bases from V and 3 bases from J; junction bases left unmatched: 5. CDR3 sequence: CAIRLAGPIYEQYF. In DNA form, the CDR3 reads TGTGCCATCAGACTAGCGGGGCCCATCTACGAGCAGTACTTC.